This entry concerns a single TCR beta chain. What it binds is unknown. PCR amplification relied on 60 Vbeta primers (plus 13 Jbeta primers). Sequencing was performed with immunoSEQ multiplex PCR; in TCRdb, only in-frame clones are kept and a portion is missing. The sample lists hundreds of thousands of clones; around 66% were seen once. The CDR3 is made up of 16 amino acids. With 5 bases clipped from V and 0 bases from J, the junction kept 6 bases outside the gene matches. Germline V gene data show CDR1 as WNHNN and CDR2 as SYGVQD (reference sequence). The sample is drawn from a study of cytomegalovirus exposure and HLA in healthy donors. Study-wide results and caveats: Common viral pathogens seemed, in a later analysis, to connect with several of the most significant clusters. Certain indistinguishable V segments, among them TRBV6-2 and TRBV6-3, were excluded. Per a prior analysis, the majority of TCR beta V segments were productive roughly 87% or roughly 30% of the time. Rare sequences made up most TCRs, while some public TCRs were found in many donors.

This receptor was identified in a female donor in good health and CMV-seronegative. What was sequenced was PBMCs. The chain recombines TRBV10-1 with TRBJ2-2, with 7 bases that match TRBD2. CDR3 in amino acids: CASSRASGSNTGELFF. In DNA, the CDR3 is TGCGCCAGCAGTCGGGCTAGCGGTTCGAACACCGGGGAGCTGTTTTTT.